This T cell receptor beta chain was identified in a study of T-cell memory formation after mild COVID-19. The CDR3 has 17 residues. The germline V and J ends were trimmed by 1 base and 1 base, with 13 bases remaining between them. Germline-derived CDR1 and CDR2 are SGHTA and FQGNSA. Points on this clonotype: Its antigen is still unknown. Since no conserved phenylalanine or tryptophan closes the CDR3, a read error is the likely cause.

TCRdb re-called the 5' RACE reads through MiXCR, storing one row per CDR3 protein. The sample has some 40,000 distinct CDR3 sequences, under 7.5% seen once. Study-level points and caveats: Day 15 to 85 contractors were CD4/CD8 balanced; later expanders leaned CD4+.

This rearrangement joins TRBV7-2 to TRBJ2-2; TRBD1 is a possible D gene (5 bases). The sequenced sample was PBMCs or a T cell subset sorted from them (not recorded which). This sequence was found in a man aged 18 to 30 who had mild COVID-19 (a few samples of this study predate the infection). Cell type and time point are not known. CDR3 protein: CASSLGLGPKNTGELFI. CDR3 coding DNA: TGTGCCAGCAGCTTAGGCCTGGGGCCTAAGAACACCGGGGAGCTGTTTATT.